Included here is one T cell receptor beta chain sequence, with context. Expressed TCRB transcripts were sequenced, since all the RNA that had been isolated was reverse transcribed. Assay: immunoSEQ multiplex PCR; the TCRdb copy retains only in-frame clones and omits some. The sample shows hundreds of thousands of clones, 15% to 18% of them seen only once. The sample comes from a study of beta chain features in type 1 diabetes. Sorted CD4+ subsets: naive, central memory, regulatory, stem cell-like memory (CD45RO/CCR7/CD25/CD127/CD95/CD27 panel). This receptor was taken from a man aged 18 to 29 in good health. The sequenced sample was naive CD4+ T cells from blood.

DNA for the CDR3: TGTGCCACAGCTCAGGGGTCCTACGAGCAGTACTTC. It is translated as CATAQGSYEQYF. The chain has TRBV6-1 and TRBJ2-7, with TRBD1 as a possible D gene (6 bases). The CDR3 consists of 12 residues. The V end was cut by 10 bases, the J end by 1 base, with 11 bases between. CDR1 and CDR2 from the germline V gene are MNHNS and SASEGT.